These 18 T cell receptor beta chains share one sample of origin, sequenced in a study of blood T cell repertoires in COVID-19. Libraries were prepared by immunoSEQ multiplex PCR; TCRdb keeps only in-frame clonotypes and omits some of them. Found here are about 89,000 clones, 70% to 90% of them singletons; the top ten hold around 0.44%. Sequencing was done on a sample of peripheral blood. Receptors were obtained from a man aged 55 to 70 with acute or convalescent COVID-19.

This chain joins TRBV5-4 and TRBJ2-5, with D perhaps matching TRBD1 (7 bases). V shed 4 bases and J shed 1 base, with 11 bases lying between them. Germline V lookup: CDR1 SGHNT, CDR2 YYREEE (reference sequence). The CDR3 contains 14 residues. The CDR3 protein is CASSRGTAQETQYF. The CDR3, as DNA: TGTGCCAGCAGCCGCGGGACAGCCCAAGAGACCCAGTACTTC.

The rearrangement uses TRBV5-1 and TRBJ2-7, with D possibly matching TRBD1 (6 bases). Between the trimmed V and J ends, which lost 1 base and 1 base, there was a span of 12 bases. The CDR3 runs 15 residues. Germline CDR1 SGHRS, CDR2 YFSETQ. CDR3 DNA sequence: TGCGCCAGCAGCTTGTTAGGGACACCATCCTACGAGCAGTACTTC. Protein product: CASSLLGTPSYEQYF.

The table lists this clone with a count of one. The CDR3 sequence: CASSYGQSQPQHF. Here the CDR3 DNA reads TGTGCCAGCAGCTACGGACAAAGTCAGCCCCAGCATTTT. The chain links TRBV5-6 to TRBJ1-5; D is perhaps TRBD1 (5 bases). This CDR3 spans 13 amino acids. Germline V gene lookup returns CDR1 SGHDT and CDR2 YYEEEE. V was shortened by 3 bases and J by 6 bases, with 10 bases between the two germline ends.

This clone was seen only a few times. CDR3 sequence (DNA): TGTGCCAGCAGCTCGACAGGGTTCTATGGCTACACCTTC. Its translation: CASSSTGFYGYTF. The rearrangement joins TRBV7-9 to TRBJ1-2, with 7 bases that match TRBD1. V was pared by 4 bases and J by 4 bases, with 3 bases of the junction left unmatched. Germline loops: CDR1 SEHNR, CDR2 FQNEAQ (reference sequence). This CDR3 is 13 amino acids long.

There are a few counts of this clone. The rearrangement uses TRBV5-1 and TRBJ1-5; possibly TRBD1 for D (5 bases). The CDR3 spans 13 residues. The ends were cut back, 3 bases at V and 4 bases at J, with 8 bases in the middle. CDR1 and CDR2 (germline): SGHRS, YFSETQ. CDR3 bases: TGCGCCAGCAGCTCAGACAGTAATCAGCCCCAGCATTTT. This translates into CASSSDSNQPQHF.

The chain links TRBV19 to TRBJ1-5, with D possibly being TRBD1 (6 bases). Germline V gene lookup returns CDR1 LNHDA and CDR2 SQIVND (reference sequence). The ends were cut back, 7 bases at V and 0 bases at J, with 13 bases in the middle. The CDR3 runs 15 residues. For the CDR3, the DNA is TGTGCCAGTAAAACAGGGATCAATAGCAATCAGCCCCAGCATTTT. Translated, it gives CASKTGINSNQPQHF.

Here the CDR3 reads CASSDWAVSNQPQHF. CDR3 sequence (DNA): TGTGCCAGTAGTGATTGGGCAGTTAGCAATCAGCCCCAGCATTTT. The chain links TRBV19 to TRBJ1-5; no reliable D call. Germline V gene lookup returns CDR1 LNHDA and CDR2 SQIVND (reference sequence). V lost 5 bases and J 0 bases, leaving 11 bases between the germline ends. The CDR3 consists of 15 residues.

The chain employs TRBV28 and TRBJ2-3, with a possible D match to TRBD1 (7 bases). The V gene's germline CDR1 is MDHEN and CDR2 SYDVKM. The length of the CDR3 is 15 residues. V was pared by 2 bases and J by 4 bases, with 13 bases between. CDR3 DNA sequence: TGTGCCAGCAGTTTAGGGGGGCAGGGGGCAGATACGCAGTATTTT. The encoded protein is CASSLGGQGADTQYF.

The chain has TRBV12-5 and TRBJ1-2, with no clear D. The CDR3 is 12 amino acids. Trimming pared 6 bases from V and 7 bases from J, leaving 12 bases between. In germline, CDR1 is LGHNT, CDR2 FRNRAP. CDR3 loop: CASGHGLGGYTF. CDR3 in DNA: TGTGCTAGTGGACACGGACTAGGTGGCTACACCTTC.

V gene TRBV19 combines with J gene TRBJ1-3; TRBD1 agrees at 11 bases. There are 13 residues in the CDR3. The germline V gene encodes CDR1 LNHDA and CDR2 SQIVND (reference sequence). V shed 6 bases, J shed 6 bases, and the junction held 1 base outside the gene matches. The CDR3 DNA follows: TGTGCCAGTAGGGGACAGGGGGAAAACACCATATATTTT. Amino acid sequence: CASRGQGENTIYF.

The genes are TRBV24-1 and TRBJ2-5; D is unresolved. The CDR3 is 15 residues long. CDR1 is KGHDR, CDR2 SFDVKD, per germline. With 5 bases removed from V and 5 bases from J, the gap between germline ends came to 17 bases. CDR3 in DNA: TGTGCCACCAGTGTAAACTATCTTCCGGAGGAGACCCAGTACTTC. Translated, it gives CATSVNYLPEETQYF.

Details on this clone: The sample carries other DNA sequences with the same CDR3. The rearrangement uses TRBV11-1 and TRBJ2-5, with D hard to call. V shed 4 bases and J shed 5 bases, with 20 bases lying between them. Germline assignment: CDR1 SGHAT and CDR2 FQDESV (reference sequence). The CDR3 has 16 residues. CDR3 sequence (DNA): TGTGCCAGCAGCTCCCGACTGGCGGAGCTTGGCGAGACCCAGTACTTC. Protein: CASSSRLAELGETQYF. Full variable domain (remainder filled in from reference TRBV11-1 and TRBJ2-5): EAEVAQSPRYKITEKSQAVAFWCDPISGHATLYWYRQILGQGPELLVQFQDESVVDDSQLPKDRFSAERLKGVDSTLKIQPAELGDSAMYLCASSSRLAELGETQYFGPGTRLLVL.

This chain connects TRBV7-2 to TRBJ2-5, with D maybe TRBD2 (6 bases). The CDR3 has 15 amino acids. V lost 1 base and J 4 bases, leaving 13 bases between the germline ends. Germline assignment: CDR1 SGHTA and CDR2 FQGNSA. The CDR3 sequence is CASSLVAAGGETQYF. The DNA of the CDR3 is TGTGCCAGCAGCTTAGTTGCAGCCGGGGGAGAGACCCAGTACTTC. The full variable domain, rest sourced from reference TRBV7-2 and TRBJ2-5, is GAGVSQSPSNKVTEKGKDVELRCDPISGHTALYWYRQSLGQGLEFLIYFQGNSAPDKSGLPSDRFSAERTGGSVSTLTIQRTQQEDSAVYLCASSLVAAGGETQYFGPGTRLLVL.

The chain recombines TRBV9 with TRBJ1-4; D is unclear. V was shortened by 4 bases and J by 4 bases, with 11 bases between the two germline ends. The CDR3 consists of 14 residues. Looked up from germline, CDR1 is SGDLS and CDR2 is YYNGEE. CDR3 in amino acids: CASSPRLHNEKLFF. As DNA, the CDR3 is TGTGCCAGCAGCCCGAGACTTCATAATGAAAAACTGTTTTTT.

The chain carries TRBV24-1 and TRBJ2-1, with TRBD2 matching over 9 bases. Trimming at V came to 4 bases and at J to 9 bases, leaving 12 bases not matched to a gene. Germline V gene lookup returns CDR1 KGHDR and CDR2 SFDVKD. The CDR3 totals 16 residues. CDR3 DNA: TGTGCCACCAGTGAGGAGGTAGCGGGGGCCCAGGGTGAGCAGTTCTTC. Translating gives CATSEEVAGAQGEQFF.

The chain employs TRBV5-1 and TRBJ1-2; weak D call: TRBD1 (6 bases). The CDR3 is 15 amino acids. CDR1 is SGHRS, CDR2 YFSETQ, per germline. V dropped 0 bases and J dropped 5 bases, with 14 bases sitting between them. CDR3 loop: CASSLDGRGPYGYTF. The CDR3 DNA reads TGCGCCAGCAGCTTGGATGGCAGGGGACCATATGGCTACACCTTC. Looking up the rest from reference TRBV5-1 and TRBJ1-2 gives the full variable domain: KAGVTQTPRYLIKTRGQQVTLSCSPISGHRSVSWYQQTPGQGLQFLFEYFSETQRNKGNFPGRFSGRQFSNSRSEMNVSTLELGDSALYLCASSLDGRGPYGYTFGSGTRLTVV.

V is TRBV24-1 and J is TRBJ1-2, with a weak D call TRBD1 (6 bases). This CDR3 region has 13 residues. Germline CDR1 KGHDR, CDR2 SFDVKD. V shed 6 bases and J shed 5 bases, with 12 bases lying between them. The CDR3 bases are TGTGCCACCAGTCGGGACACGACGTATGGCTACACCTTC. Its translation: CATSRDTTYGYTF.

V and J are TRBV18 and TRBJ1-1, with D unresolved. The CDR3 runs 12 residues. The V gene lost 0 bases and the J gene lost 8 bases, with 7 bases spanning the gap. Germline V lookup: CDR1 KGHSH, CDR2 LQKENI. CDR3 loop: CASSPPAGEAFF. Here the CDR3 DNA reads TGTGCCAGCTCACCACCGGCGGGAGAAGCTTTCTTT.